This T cell receptor beta chain emerged from a study of T cells in localized non-small cell lung cancer. Notes on the study in general: Overall survival was longer when the density of T cells in the blood was higher. The greatest T cell clonality was found in uninvolved adjacent lung (higher than in tumor).

Assay: immunoSEQ multiplex PCR; the TCRdb copy retains only in-frame clones and omits some. The sample comprises about 43,000 clones, roughly 90% of which are singletons, and 8% to 11% rests with the top ten. A word on this clone: Antigen unknown.

In germline, CDR1 is SGDLS, CDR2 YYNGEE. V was trimmed by 4 bases and J by 2 bases, leaving 19 bases between them. This CDR3 has 16 residues. The material sequenced was PBMCs, taken before any cancer treatment. The TCR sequence derives from a woman aged 35 to 69 with stage II lung adenocarcinoma. The chain uses TRBV9 and TRBJ2-7, with D possibly being TRBD1 (6 bases). The CDR3 region is CASSPVPAGATYEQYF. The CDR3 DNA reads as TGTGCCAGCAGCCCGGTCCCGGCAGGGGCCACCTACGAGCAGTACTTC.